These 26 T cell receptor beta chains share one sample of origin, sequenced in a study of T cell repertoires in cytomegalovirus infection. TCRdb used MiXCR to reprocess the reads, holding one entry per CDR3 protein. The sample lists some 440,000 distinct CDR3 sequences, about 33% occurring once. The sequenced sample was PBMCs. The receptors originated from a human donor in good health (CMV status not recorded). Some clones in this sample may be carry-over from other donors' samples.

This clonotype was seen at least ten times. The chain recombines TRBV7-8 with TRBJ2-1, with 13 positions matching TRBD2. Germline V gene data show CDR1 as SGHVS and CDR2 as FQNEAQ. This CDR3 region has 16 residues. J gave up 6 bases and V 1 base, and 3 bases lay outside the gene matches. Here the CDR3 reads CASSLGGLAGVNEQFF. The CDR3 DNA reads as TGTGCCAGCAGCTTAGGAGGACTAGCGGGGGTCAATGAGCAGTTCTTC. The whole variable domain, filled in from reference TRBV7-8 and TRBJ2-1, reads GAGVSQSPRYKVAKRGQDVALRCDPISGHVSLFWYQQALGQGPEFLTYFQNEAQLDKSGLPSDRFFAERPEGSVSTLKIQRTQQEDSAVYLCASSLGGLAGVNEQFFGPGTRLTVL.

This clonotype was recorded a few times. A clone one base away is much larger, so this may be a read error. This chain links TRBV4-2 with TRBJ2-2; no clear D gene. The V end was cut by 6 bases, the J end by 3 bases, with 5 bases between. The CDR3 has 12 residues. CDR1 and CDR2 from the germline V gene are LGHNA and YNFKEQ. The CDR3 nucleotides are TGTGCCAGCAGTCCCCACACCGGGGAGCTGTTTTTT. It specifies CASSPHTGELFF.

This clonotype was counted many times. The chain carries TRBV6-1 and TRBJ1-6; 7 nucleotides align to TRBD1. Losses at the gene ends were 2 bases for V and 7 bases for J; bases not matched to a gene: 14. Looked up from germline, CDR1 is MNHNS and CDR2 is SASEGT. CDR3 length equals 18 residues. The CDR3 loop reads CASSERGQLRRVNSPLHF. The CDR3 bases are TGTGCCAGCAGTGAACGGGGACAGCTCCGGAGGGTGAATTCACCCCTCCACTTT.

At least ten counts were recorded for this clonotype. V and J are TRBV7-2 and TRBJ2-1; D may correspond to TRBD1 or TRBD2 (6 bases each). Germline lookup yields CDR1 SGHTA and CDR2 FQGNSA. Trimming shortened V by 3 bases and J by 3 bases, and 27 bases separated the two germline ends. The CDR3 has 20 amino acids. The CDR3 reads CASSFPHHPGGGQNYNEQFF. The DNA of the CDR3 is TGTGCCAGCAGCTTCCCACACCATCCCGGAGGGGGACAAAACTACAATGAGCAGTTCTTC.

This clonotype was picked up a small number of times. At one boundary the junction diverges from the germline segment, which might be a read error. The chain carries TRBV4-1 and TRBJ2-2; the D gene is possibly TRBD2 (6 bases). Germline V lookup: CDR1 MGHRA, CDR2 YSYEKL. This CDR3 spans 17 amino acids. CDR3 region: CASSQDDGGSNTGELFF. CDR3 sequence (DNA): TGTGCCAGCAGCCAAGATGACGGGGGATCGAACACCGGGGAGCTGTTTTTT.

The chain has TRBV24-1 and TRBJ1-1; no clear D gene. V lost 2 bases and J lost 5, with 8 bases in between. The CDR3 sequence is 13 residues long. Germline-derived CDR1 and CDR2 are KGHDR and SFDVKD. CDR3 protein: CATSDSGFTEAFF. As DNA, the CDR3 is TGTGCCACCAGTGATTCGGGGTTTACTGAAGCTTTCTTT.

This clonotype was counted between two and nine times. The chain employs TRBV5-1 and TRBJ1-2; D gene ambiguous. V lost 4 bases to trimming and J lost 2 bases, with 9 bases between them. The V gene's germline CDR1 is SGHRS and CDR2 YFSETQ. The CDR3 is 13 residues long. The CDR3 nucleotides are TGCGCCAGCAGCAAAGACAAAAACTATGGCTACACCTTC. Its protein is CASSKDKNYGYTF.

This clonotype was observed at least ten times. This chain's CDR3 is CASSYFAGLNSPLHF. The CDR3 DNA is TGTGCCAGCAGTTACTTCGCAGGGCTTAATTCACCCCTCCACTTT. The chain joins TRBV6-5 to TRBJ1-6; weak D call: TRBD1 (5 bases). The CDR3 contains 15 residues. V shed 1 base and J shed 6 bases, with 10 bases lying between them. CDR1 and CDR2 from the germline V gene are MNHEY and SVGAGI.

This clonotype has a handful of counts. The rearrangement joins TRBV18 to TRBJ2-6, with D possibly matching TRBD1 (5 bases). Looked up from germline, CDR1 is KGHSH and CDR2 is LQKENI. V was shortened by 2 bases and J by 0 bases, with 17 bases between the two germline ends. The CDR3 consists of 19 residues. The CDR3 DNA reads as TGTGCCAGCTCACCAGGGATCTCCGCAGGGTTCTCTGGGGCCAACGTCCTGACTTTC. It specifies CASSPGISAGFSGANVLTF.

This clonotype has just a few counts. This chain uses TRBV6-1 with TRBJ1-6, with D unresolved. From germline, CDR1 is MNHNS and CDR2 SASEGT. The CDR3 has 13 residues. Deletions cut 4 bases from V and 5 bases from J, with 6 bases between. The CDR3 here is CASSGTNNSPLHF. The CDR3 DNA follows: TGTGCCAGCAGTGGCACAAATAATTCACCCCTCCACTTT.

The gene calls are TRBV18 and TRBJ1-3, with 7 nucleotides matching TRBD1. The V segment lost 5 bases and the J segment 0 bases; nucleotides outside the gene matches: 10. The CDR3 runs 17 residues. Per the germline V gene, CDR1 is KGHSH and CDR2 is LQKENI. The chain's CDR3 is CASSSLGDRNSGNTIYF. In DNA, the CDR3 is TGTGCCAGCTCATCGCTCGGGGACAGAAACTCTGGAAACACCATATATTTT. Variable domain in full (rest from reference TRBV18 and TRBJ1-3): NAGVMQNPRHLVRRRGQEARLRCSPMKGHSHVYWYRQLPEEGLKFMVYLQKENIIDESGMPKERFSAEFPKEGPSILRIQQVVRGDSAAYFCASSSLGDRNSGNTIYFGEGSWLTVV.

This clonotype was detected a few times. This sequence joins TRBV7-2 and TRBJ2-3; TRBD1 aligns across 9 bases. In germline, CDR1 is SGHTA, CDR2 FQGNSA. This CDR3 has 16 residues. Trimming took 4 bases from V and 0 from J; bases not matched to a gene: 5. The CDR3 nucleotides are TGTGCCAGCAGCTCTCAACAGGGGGCCAGCACAGATACGCAGTATTTT. Its translation is CASSSQQGASTDTQYF.

The CDR3 spells CASMGGSIVEQYF. CDR3 bases: TGTGCCAGCATGGGGGGGAGCATCGTCGAGCAGTACTTC. V gene TRBV2 combines with J gene TRBJ2-7; 7 nucleotides match TRBD2. The trim removed 7 bases at V and 6 bases at J, leaving 9 bases unmatched. Germline CDR1 and CDR2: SNHLY and FYNNEI. The CDR3 has 13 amino acids.

This clonotype was recorded a few times. The chain combines TRBV6-1 with TRBJ2-5; D might be TRBD1 or TRBD2, each matching 6 bases. The V end lost 7 bases, the J end lost 5 bases, and 14 bases lay between the germline ends. The germline V gene has CDR1 MNHNS and CDR2 SASEGT. This CDR3 has 13 amino acids. The CDR3 is CASTETGGETQYF. DNA of the CDR3: TGTGCCAGCACCGAGACAGGAGGGGAGACCCAGTACTTC.

This clonotype was counted ten times or more. CDR3 region: CASSLKGGGVEQFF. DNA of the CDR3: TGTGCCAGCAGCTTAAAGGGCGGGGGGGTAGAGCAGTTCTTC. The chain has TRBV7-2 and TRBJ2-1; 9 bases map to TRBD2. The CDR3 runs to 14 residues. The V and J ends lost 2 bases and 10 bases, in that order; junction bases with no gene match: 6. CDR1 is SGHTA, CDR2 FQGNSA, per germline.

In this sample, this clonotype turned up many times. This chain connects TRBV6-1 to TRBJ1-3, with TRBD1 matching 8 bases. CDR1 MNHNS and CDR2 SASEGT come from the germline V gene. V shed 6 bases and J 0 bases; nucleotides not matched to a gene: 4. This CDR3 spans 15 amino acids. The CDR3 DNA reads TGTGCCAGCAGGAGACAGGGGAACTCTGGAAACACCATATATTTT. This encodes CASRRQGNSGNTIYF.

The chain uses TRBV6-2 or TRBV6-3 and TRBJ1-2; tentatively, D is TRBD1 (5 bases). CDR1 and CDR2 from the germline V gene are MNHEY and SVGEGT. V was clipped by 2 bases and J by 3 bases, with 13 bases between them. The length of the CDR3 is 15 residues. The DNA of the CDR3 is TGTGCCAGCAGTTACGGGACGGAGCCTGACTATGGCTACACCTTC. It is translated as CASSYGTEPDYGYTF.

The V and J genes are TRBV15 and TRBJ1-2; 10 positions agree with TRBD1. Looked up from germline, CDR1 is LNHNV and CDR2 is YYDKDF (reference sequence). V gave up 4 bases and J gave up 3 bases; unmatched junction bases: 5. This CDR3 contains 15 residues. The CDR3 coding sequence is TGTGCCACCAGCAAGACCGGGACAGGGGACTATGGCTACACCTTC. Translation gives CATSKTGTGDYGYTF. Complete variable domain (other parts from reference TRBV15 and TRBJ1-2): DAMVIQNPRYQVTQFGKPVTLSCSQTLNHNVMYWYQQKSSQAPKLLFHYYDKDFNNEADTPDNFQSRRPNTSFCFLDIRSPGLGDTAMYLCATSKTGTGDYGYTFGSGTRLTVV.

This clonotype has ten or more counts. The gene calls are TRBV19 and TRBJ1-1, with D maybe TRBD1 (6 bases). The germline CDR1 and CDR2 sequences are LNHDA and SQIVND (reference sequence). This CDR3 spans 14 amino acids. V shed 7 bases and J shed 7 bases, with 19 bases lying between them. CDR3 in amino acids: CASTLSRGADEAFF. CDR3 bases: TGTGCCAGTACCCTCAGTCGGGGGGCTGATGAAGCTTTCTTT.

This clonotype was seen once. V and J are TRBV15 and TRBJ1-3; unclear D gene. CDR1 is LNHNV and CDR2 is YYDKDF in the germline V gene (reference sequence). Trimming cost V 1 base and J 7 bases, with 11 bases left between them. This CDR3 comprises 14 residues. For the CDR3, the DNA is TGTGCCACCAGCAGAGCCCAGCCCTTGAACACCATATATTTT. This translates into CATSRAQPLNTIYF.

This clonotype was counted between two and nine times. The rearrangement uses TRBV11-2 and TRBJ1-6, with a tentative D call TRBD1 (6 bases). This CDR3 contains 16 residues. V lost 1 base and J lost 9, with 16 bases in between. CDR1 SGHAT and CDR2 FQNNGV come from the germline V gene. The CDR3 is CASSLVRGGVSSPLHF. CDR3 in DNA: TGTGCCAGCAGCTTAGTAAGAGGGGGGGTGAGTTCACCCCTCCACTTT.

This clonotype was detected only a few times. This rearrangement joins TRBV6-5 to TRBJ1-2; no clear D. Germline loops: CDR1 MNHEY, CDR2 SVGAGI. The CDR3 length is 16 residues. V lost 2 bases to trimming and J lost 7 bases, with 20 bases between them. The CDR3 is CASSYKDRGWSGGYTF. The CDR3 DNA sequence: TGTGCCAGCAGTTACAAGGATCGGGGTTGGAGTGGTGGCTACACCTTC.

In this sample, this clonotype turned up once. The chain combines TRBV20-1 with TRBJ1-3; D not certain. CDR1 is DFQATT, CDR2 SNEGSKA, per germline (reference sequence). Trimming pared 6 bases from V and 4 bases from J, leaving 13 bases between. The CDR3 extends over 13 amino acids. CDR3 sequence reads: CSAKRTPGNTIYF. The CDR3 region has the DNA TGCAGTGCCAAACGGACTCCCGGAAACACCATATATTTT.

This chain connects TRBV6-1 to TRBJ2-3; tentative D call: TRBD2 (6 bases). The CDR3 runs 16 residues. CDR1 is MNHNS, CDR2 SASEGT, per germline. V shed 3 bases and J shed 5 bases, with 18 bases lying between them. CDR3: CASSEQVGWRGDTQYF. CDR3 DNA sequence: TGTGCCAGCAGTGAGCAGGTGGGGTGGAGGGGAGATACGCAGTATTTT.

The gene calls are TRBV4-3 and TRBJ2-1; 10 nucleotides match TRBD2. After removal of 4 bases from V and 2 bases from J, the junction contained 5 bases not matched to a gene. The CDR3 spans 16 residues. In germline, CDR1 is LGHNA, CDR2 YSLEER. The CDR3 loop reads CASSRLSGGPYNEQFF. The DNA for the CDR3 is TGCGCCAGCAGCCGCCTTAGCGGGGGGCCCTACAATGAGCAGTTCTTC.

The V and J genes are TRBV27 and TRBJ1-2, with TRBD1 identical over 9 bases. Germline CDR1 MNHEY, CDR2 SMNVEV (reference sequence). V lost 6 bases to trimming and J lost 7 bases; unmatched junction nucleotides: 12. This CDR3 is 15 amino acids long. Written as DNA, the CDR3 is TGTGCCAGCAGCTACGGGACAGGGTTCTTTGGTGGCTACACCTTC. Translation gives CASSYGTGFFGGYTF.